The clone carrying this TCR beta chain was found once. The method was immunoSEQ multiplex PCR; TCRdb's version includes in-frame clones alone and lacks a portion of them. Of 25,000 to 30,000 clones in the sample, just under 85% were seen once. The data originate from a study of monozygotic twins with cystic fibrosis. In the study overall: Libraries were built from around 3 micrograms of fragmented DNA using about 14 PCR cycles.

The V gene lost 4 bases and the J gene lost 3 bases, with 16 bases spanning the gap. CDR1 SGHTS and CDR2 YDEGEE come from the germline V gene. The CDR3 is made up of 16 amino acids. The origin of this receptor is a girl between 2 and 10 years old with cystic fibrosis. The sample was blood. J is TRBJ2-2 and V is TRBV5-8, with unresolved D. This chain's CDR3 is CASSHRGARYTGELFF. The CDR3 nucleotides read TGTGCCAGCAGCCACCGAGGAGCGAGATACACCGGGGAGCTGTTTTTT.